This TCR beta chain appears in the sequencing data of a study of T cell repertoires in cytomegalovirus infection. Findings of the study overall: What dominated the ex vivo response were HLA-C-restricted CMV-specific TCR beta clonotypes. There were carriers of CMV plus the relevant HLA, and cumulative public TCR beta family frequency identified them.

In the case of this clonotype: Its specificity is not known.

A single record per CDR3 protein comes from TCRdb applying MiXCR to the reads. Here the sample spans under 850,000 distinct CDR3 sequences, roughly a third being singletons. Sequenced: PBMCs. The clonotype was recovered from a human donor in good health (CMV status not recorded). Some clones in this sample may be carry-over from other donors' samples.

CDR3 protein: CASSSDSGTGGNEQFF. DNA of the CDR3: TGTGCCAGCAGCTCAGACTCCGGGACAGGGGGCAATGAGCAGTTCTTC. The chain has TRBV11-3 and TRBJ2-1; 11 bases map to TRBD1. Germline V gives CDR1 SGHNT, CDR2 YENEEA. J lost 6 bases, V lost 4 bases, and 8 bases had no gene match. The CDR3 loop spans 16 amino acids.